This is a list of T cell receptor beta chains from one sample in a study of Graves' ophthalmopathy and Graves' hyperthyroidism. Using its own MiXCR run on the multiplex PCR reads, TCRdb lists one record per CDR3 protein. The sample has about 1.1 million distinct CDR3 sequences, roughly 35% seen once. The sample taken for sequencing was peripheral blood or thyroid tissue (not recorded which). Receptors were obtained from an adult man with Graves' hyperthyroidism. CDR3s include the opening cysteine and the closing phenylalanine or tryptophan. The D gene is left open where the match is weak. Size is stated for part of the rows, as once, few or many counts, or as a class when the clone is expanded.

V: TRBV12-3/TRBV12-4; D: TRBD1; size: many; J: TRBJ1-4; DNA: TGTGCCAGCAGTATTAACAGGGGTGCTAATGAAAAACTGTTTTTT; CDR3: CASSINRGANEKLFF
V: TRBV7-2; D: TRBD2; size: many; J: TRBJ2-7; DNA: TGTGCCAGCAGCATAGGACTAGCGGGCCCCTACGAGCAGTACTTC; CDR3: CASSIGLAGPYEQYF
V: TRBV4-2; D: TRBD1; size: many; J: TRBJ1-5; DNA: TGTGCCAGCAGCCAGGACAGGGGGAACGATCAGCCCCAGCATTTT; CDR3: CASSQDRGNDQPQHF
V: TRBV24-1; D: TRBD1; size: NA; J: TRBJ2-2; DNA: TGTGCCACCAGTGATTTTAGACAGGGGAACACCGGGGAGCTGTTTTTT; CDR3: CATSDFRQGNTGELFF
V: TRBV29-1; D: TRBD1; size: NA; J: TRBJ2-3; DNA: TGCAGCGTCCAACAGGGGGCGAGTAGCACAGATACGCAGTATTTT; CDR3: CSVQQGASSTDTQYF
V: TRBV29-1; D: NA; size: NA; J: TRBJ2-5; DNA: TGCAGCGTTCTCGTAGCAGGGATGACCCAGTACTTC; CDR3: CSVLVAGMTQYF
V: TRBV6-6; D: NA; size: few; J: TRBJ1-1; DNA: TGTGCCAGCAGCTCCCCCGTGGGGGAAGAACAAGCTTTCTTT; CDR3: CASSSPVGEEQAFF
V: TRBV7-9; D: NA; size: many; J: TRBJ1-4; DNA: TGTGCCAGCAGCTTCAAGGGAGCCAGTGAAAAACTGTTTTTT; CDR3: CASSFKGASEKLFF
V: TRBV7-2; D: TRBD2; size: NA; J: TRBJ2-7; DNA: TGTGCCAGCAAGAGACCCCAAACGGGGGGGCCTCAAGCCTACGAGCAGTACTTC; CDR3: CASKRPQTGGPQAYEQYF
V: TRBV20-1; D: TRBD1; size: many; J: TRBJ1-5; DNA: TGCAGTGCTAGAGCTCCAGGGGGCGTCCAGCCCCAGCATTTT; CDR3: CSARAPGGVQPQHF
V: TRBV7-2; D: NA; size: few; J: TRBJ2-7; DNA: TGTGCCAGCAGCCAAGTTCCAGTAGCCTACGAGCAGTACTTC; CDR3: CASSQVPVAYEQYF
V: TRBV4-1; D: TRBD2; size: NA; J: TRBJ2-5; DNA: TGCGCCAGCAGCCGTAGCGGGCGGGCGGGGGAGACCCAGTACTTC; CDR3: CASSRSGRAGETQYF
V: TRBV20-1; D: NA; size: many; J: TRBJ2-2; DNA: TGCAGTGCTAGTGCCTGGGGGGCGAACGGGGAGCTGTTTTTT; CDR3: CSASAWGANGELFF
V: TRBV2; D: NA; size: many; J: TRBJ2-7; DNA: TGTGCCAGCAGAGACGGGACACCTCCCTACGAGCAGTACTTC; CDR3: CASRDGTPPYEQYF
V: TRBV6-1; D: NA; size: few; J: TRBJ1-6; DNA: TGTGCCAGCAGCCACACGGCAGACTATAATTCACCCCTCCACTTT; CDR3: CASSHTADYNSPLHF
V: TRBV6-2/TRBV6-3; D: TRBD1; size: few; J: TRBJ1-5; DNA: TGTGCCACCAACGAGGGACAGACTTTCAATCAGCCCCAGCATTTT; CDR3: CATNEGQTFNQPQHF
V: TRBV25-1; D: TRBD1; size: few; J: TRBJ1-2; DNA: TGTGCCAGCGCGGGACAGACGGGCTACACCTTC; CDR3: CASAGQTGYTF
V: TRBV28; D: NA; size: NA; J: TRBJ2-7; DNA: TGTGCCAGCAGTTTAGCCCTCGGAGTGATCGAGCAGTACTTC; CDR3: CASSLALGVIEQYF
V: TRBV6-5; D: TRBD1; size: NA; J: TRBJ2-7; DNA: TGTGCCAGCAGTTACTTCGGGAATCCGGGACAGGCCTCCGAGCAGTACTTC; CDR3: CASSYFGNPGQASEQYF
V: TRBV25-1; D: TRBD2; size: NA; J: TRBJ2-7; DNA: TGTGCCAGCAGTGGTATACTAGCGGGCGACTACGAGCAGTACTTC; CDR3: CASSGILAGDYEQYF
V: TRBV27; D: TRBD2; size: few; J: TRBJ2-7; DNA: TGTGCCAGCAGTACTAGCGGGAGATACGAGCAGTACTTC; CDR3: CASSTSGRYEQYF
V: TRBV7-8; D: TRBD2; size: NA; J: TRBJ2-5; DNA: TGTGCCAGCAGCACCATCCGACTAGCGGAGATAGAGACCCAGTACTTC; CDR3: CASSTIRLAEIETQYF
V: TRBV7-2; D: NA; size: many; J: TRBJ2-5; DNA: TGTGCCAGCAGCCCGGAGGCCAGGGAGACCCAGTACTTC; CDR3: CASSPEARETQYF
V: TRBV7-8; D: NA; size: few; J: TRBJ1-5; DNA: TGTGCCAGCAGCTCCCCTGGACCGAGACAGCCCCAGCATTTT; CDR3: CASSSPGPRQPQHF
V: TRBV7-9; D: TRBD1; size: many; J: TRBJ2-5; DNA: TGTGCCAGCAGCTCGGGACAGGGCGCCCGGGAGACCCAGTACTTC; CDR3: CASSSGQGARETQYF
V: TRBV12-3/TRBV12-4; D: TRBD1; size: NA; J: TRBJ2-7; DNA: TGTGCCAGCAGTACCACAGGGGGGTTCGCCGAGCAGTACTTC; CDR3: CASSTTGGFAEQYF
V: TRBV10-3; D: TRBD1; size: many; J: TRBJ1-1; DNA: TGTGCCGGACCGGCGGACAGGGGTCGAACTGAAGCTTTCTTT; CDR3: CAGPADRGRTEAFF
V: TRBV3-1; D: NA; size: many; J: TRBJ1-2; DNA: TGTGCCAGCAGTCACCAATTAGCAGGACCATCCGGTGACTACACCTTC; CDR3: CASSHQLAGPSGDYTF
V: TRBV5-1; D: NA; size: many; J: TRBJ1-4; DNA: TGCGCCAGCAGCCCCGGGACACCTACAACTAATGAAAAACTGTTTTTT; CDR3: CASSPGTPTTNEKLFF
V: TRBV10-2; D: TRBD1; size: NA; J: TRBJ2-7; DNA: TGCGCCAGCAGTGCCGGACAGGGGGCTGGCATGGGCTACGAGCAGTACTTC; CDR3: CASSAGQGAGMGYEQYF
V: TRBV29-1; D: NA; size: NA; J: TRBJ2-5; DNA: TGCAGCGTCGTGGGGGACACTGAAGAGACCCAGTACTTC; CDR3: CSVVGDTEETQYF
V: TRBV2; D: NA; size: many; J: TRBJ2-7; DNA: TGTGCCAGCAGTGACCTTATTTTACAGAACTACGAGCAGTACTTC; CDR3: CASSDLILQNYEQYF
V: TRBV10-3; D: TRBD2; size: NA; J: TRBJ2-5; DNA: TGTGCCATCAGAGAGACTAGCGGGGGGGGAGAGACCCAGTACTTC; CDR3: CAIRETSGGGETQYF
V: TRBV25-1; D: TRBD1; size: NA; J: TRBJ1-5; DNA: TGTGCCAGCAGGAACCACAGGGGGCGAAGCAATCAGCCCCAGCATTTT; CDR3: CASRNHRGRSNQPQHF
V: TRBV29-1; D: TRBD1; size: many; J: TRBJ2-7; DNA: TGCAGCGTCACGACAGGGGGTCGTCGGGAGCAGTACTTC; CDR3: CSVTTGGRREQYF
V: TRBV7-6; D: TRBD1; size: NA; J: TRBJ1-2; DNA: TGTGCCAGCAGCTTAGCCTGGACAGGGGAGGTTGATGGCTACACCTTC; CDR3: CASSLAWTGEVDGYTF
V: TRBV20-1; D: TRBD1; size: NA; J: TRBJ2-2; DNA: TGCAGTGCTAGAGGGGAGGGGGACAGGGGATGGACCGGGGAGCTGTTTTTT; CDR3: CSARGEGDRGWTGELFF
V: TRBV12-3/TRBV12-4; D: TRBD1; size: NA; J: TRBJ1-1; DNA: TGTGCCAGCAGTCCAGGACAGGGACTTAATATGAACACTGAAGCTTTCTTT; CDR3: CASSPGQGLNMNTEAFF
V: TRBV2; D: TRBD1; size: NA; J: TRBJ1-6; DNA: TGTGCCAGCAGTTACCTGGGACAGGTGAATTCACCCCTCCACTTT; CDR3: CASSYLGQVNSPLHF
V: TRBV20-1; D: NA; size: many; J: TRBJ1-1; DNA: TGCAGTGCTAGAGTACTTTCGGACACTGAAGCTTTCTTT; CDR3: CSARVLSDTEAFF
V: TRBV10-3; D: NA; size: NA; J: TRBJ1-1; DNA: TGTGCCAGCAGGGGTGCGTTATCACGGAACACTGAAGCTTTCTTT; CDR3: CASRGALSRNTEAFF